The 2 T cell receptor beta chains reported below all come from one sample, sequenced in a study of shared clonotypes between healthy human individuals. Assay: immunoSEQ multiplex PCR; the TCRdb copy retains only in-frame clones and omits some. The sample has a few million clones; 85% to 95% are singletons. Input material: naive CD4+ T cells from PBMCs. Subset of the sample: CD45RA+ positively selected. The receptor set was obtained from a man younger than 35 in good health. Some clones in this sample may be carry-over from other donors' samples.

CDR3 nucleotides: TGTGCCAGCAGCTTAGGGGTTTCCGAGCAGTACTTC. Translating gives CASSLGVSEQYF. This sequence joins TRBV11-3 and TRBJ2-7; D not certain. CDR1 is SGHNT and CDR2 is YENEEA in the germline V gene. CDR3 length: 12 amino acids. The V end was cut by 1 base, the J end by 6 bases, with 7 bases between.

To note about this clone: At one of its ends the junction is not consistent with the germline gene, which may arise from a read error. The J gene is TRBJ2-7, the V gene TRBV27; D might be TRBD1 or TRBD2, each matching 5 bases. The CDR3 has 12 residues. Germline CDR1 is MNHEY and CDR2 is SMNVEV (reference sequence). The CDR3 DNA sequence: TGTGCCAGCAGTTTCCTGGGGGAAAGGGCTACCTTC. It translates to CASSFLGERATF.